Following are 21 T cell receptor beta chains from one sample sequenced in a study of neurological immune-mediated disorders. Via MiXCR, TCRdb re-called the 5' RACE reads, giving one row per CDR3 protein. The sample has 50,000 or so distinct CDR3 sequences, around 13% seen once; the top ten hold 3.5% to 5.5%. Stated time point: longitudinal time-point 2. Sequencing was performed on PBMCs. Receptors originate from a male donor with HTLV-1-associated myelopathy (HAM/TSP).

The chain couples TRBV20-1 to TRBJ2-7; 8 positions match TRBD1. V was clipped by 6 bases and J by 4 bases; unmatched bases: 5. The CDR3 is made up of 12 amino acids. Germline V gene lookup returns CDR1 DFQATT and CDR2 SNEGSKA (reference sequence). For the CDR3, the DNA is TGCAGTGCCTCAGGGGGCGGGTACGAGCAGTACTTC. Translated: CSASGGGYEQYF.

This clonotype was seen a handful of times. The chain combines TRBV10-3 with TRBJ1-2; D remains unclear. V dropped 5 bases and J dropped 2 bases, with 9 bases sitting between them. The CDR3 has 13 amino acids. Per the germline V gene, CDR1 is ENHRY and CDR2 is SYGVKD. CDR3 sequence: CAISPDGNYGYTF. In DNA, the CDR3 is TGTGCCATCAGTCCAGACGGAAACTATGGCTACACCTTC.

The genes are TRBV20-1 and TRBJ2-7; the D is unclear. V shed 7 bases and J shed 6 bases, with 19 bases lying between them. The CDR3 has 13 residues. The germline V gene encodes CDR1 DFQATT and CDR2 SNEGSKA (reference sequence). In DNA form, the CDR3 reads TGCAGTGATAAGCTCTCCTCTCCGCCCGAGCAGTACTTC. Its protein is CSDKLSSPPEQYF.

The gene calls are TRBV20-1 and TRBJ2-3; no clear D. Germline loops: CDR1 DFQATT, CDR2 SNEGSKA (reference sequence). CDR3 length equals 12 residues. Trimming shortened V by 1 base and J by 3 bases, and 5 bases separated the two germline ends. The CDR3 sequence: CSARGNTDTQYF. CDR3 coding DNA: TGCAGTGCTAGAGGGAATACAGATACGCAGTATTTT.

This clonotype has at least ten counts. This chain links TRBV5-1 with TRBJ2-1; D may be TRBD1 or TRBD2 (5 bases each). Germline V lookup: CDR1 SGHRS, CDR2 YFSETQ. The CDR3 contains 15 residues. V dropped 3 bases and J dropped 2 bases, with 12 bases sitting between them. CDR3 in DNA: TGCGCCAGCAGCTCTGACGGGGCCCCCTACAATGAGCAGTTCTTC. Amino acids: CASSSDGAPYNEQFF.

This clonotype has only a few counts. The CDR3 sequence: CASSLSGFGTNTEAFF. In DNA form, the CDR3 reads TGTGCCAGCAGTTTATCAGGGTTCGGAACCAACACTGAAGCTTTCTTT. The genes are TRBV28 and TRBJ1-1; TRBD1 might be the D (5 bases). Trimming cost V 1 base and J 2 bases, with 14 bases left between them. In germline, CDR1 is MDHEN, CDR2 SYDVKM. The CDR3 loop spans 16 amino acids.

This clonotype was counted only a few times. A much larger clone lies one base from this, so it may be a read error. The chain couples TRBV18 to TRBJ1-2; D remains unclear. The CDR3 length is 14 residues. Germline CDR1 and CDR2: KGHSH and LQKENI. CDR3 protein: CVSSPGPRNYGYTF. The CDR3 region has the DNA TGTGTCAGCTCACCCGGCCCGAGGAACTATGGCTACACCTTC.

CDR3 sequence: CASSLSGGLAKNIQYF. The CDR3 bases are TGCGCCAGCAGCTTATCAGGGGGCCTAGCCAAAAACATTCAGTACTTC. J is TRBJ2-4 and V is TRBV5-1; 8 bases match TRBD1. The length of the CDR3 is 16 residues. V lost 2 bases, J lost 0 bases, and 4 bases stayed unmatched. Germline-derived CDR1 and CDR2 are SGHRS and YFSETQ.

This clonotype appeared many times. V is TRBV20-1 and J is TRBJ2-3, with 11 bases lining up with TRBD1. V gave up 0 bases and J gave up 2 bases; unmatched junction bases: 7. CDR1 DFQATT and CDR2 SNEGSKA come from the germline V gene (reference sequence). CDR3 length: 17 residues. The CDR3 reads CSARDTRTGGVTDTQYF. The CDR3, as DNA: TGCAGTGCTAGAGATACTAGGACAGGGGGCGTCACAGATACGCAGTATTTT.

This clonotype was recorded many times. The chain is built from TRBV7-2 and TRBJ2-1; D is uncertain. The CDR3 has 13 residues. V shed 4 bases and J shed 8 bases, with 12 bases lying between them. From germline, CDR1 is SGHTA and CDR2 FQGNSA. CDR3 residues: CASSWVVEDEQFF. CDR3 DNA sequence: TGTGCCAGCAGCTGGGTAGTCGAGGATGAGCAGTTCTTC.

J is TRBJ2-5 and V is TRBV10-3; D may be TRBD1 (6 bases). Germline V lookup: CDR1 ENHRY, CDR2 SYGVKD. V was trimmed by 4 bases and J by 2 bases, leaving 11 bases between them. The CDR3 runs to 14 residues. CDR3 residues: CAISGVGQQETQYF. Here the CDR3 DNA reads TGTGCCATCAGTGGGGTAGGACAGCAAGAGACCCAGTACTTC.

The table lists this clonotype with many counts. The rearrangement links TRBV15 to TRBJ2-7; D is tentatively TRBD1 or TRBD2 (6 bases each). The CDR3 totals 16 residues. CDR1 and CDR2 (germline): LNHNV, YYDKDF (reference sequence). V lost 0 bases and J 6 bases, leaving 18 bases between the germline ends. The CDR3 is CATSRDHGGPRREQYF. CDR3 nucleotides: TGTGCCACCAGCAGAGATCACGGGGGCCCTCGACGCGAGCAGTACTTC.

This clonotype occurred a few times. The gene calls are TRBV6-2 or TRBV6-3 and TRBJ2-7, with TRBD2 matching 7 bases. CDR3 size: 14 residues. Trimming at V came to 10 bases and at J to 4 bases, leaving 13 bases not matched to a gene. CDR1 is MNHEY, CDR2 SVGEGT, per germline. CDR3 residues: CATTEAGPSYEQYF. CDR3 nucleotides: TGTGCCACCACTGAAGCGGGACCCTCTTACGAGCAGTACTTC.

This clonotype was observed many times. The CDR3 DNA is TGCGCCAGCAGCCAAGCTGATGGCAGACACAATGAGCAGTTCTTC. Translated, it gives CASSQADGRHNEQFF. The chain recombines TRBV4-3 with TRBJ2-1; D is uncertain. The CDR3 consists of 15 residues. V lost 1 base and J lost 5, with 12 bases in between. Germline V gives CDR1 LGHNA, CDR2 YSLEER.

At least ten counts were recorded for this clonotype. The rearrangement uses TRBV5-1 and TRBJ2-7, with D unclear. The CDR3 length is 18 residues. Germline CDR1 is SGHRS and CDR2 is YFSETQ. Trimming stripped 1 base from V and 1 base from J, with 21 bases between. CDR3 in amino acids: CASSLTQTPSDLSYEQYF. The CDR3 coding sequence is TGCGCCAGCAGCTTGACCCAAACCCCCAGTGACCTATCCTACGAGCAGTACTTC.

Points on this clonotype: A much more abundant neighbour one base away suggests this may be a read error. The gene calls are TRBV5-1 and TRBJ2-5, with D possibly being TRBD2 (6 bases). CDR3 length equals 14 residues. Germline CDR1 SGHRS, CDR2 YFSETQ. CDR3 in amino acids: CTSSGGAAQETQYF. CDR3 sequence (DNA): TGCACCAGCAGCGGAGGGGCGGCCCAAGAGACCCAGTACTTC.

This clonotype was recorded many times. This rearrangement joins TRBV6-5 to TRBJ2-2, with D unclear. The germline gives CDR1 MNHEY, CDR2 SVGAGI. The CDR3 is 12 amino acids. Trimming pared 7 bases from V and 5 bases from J, leaving 8 bases between. The CDR3 nucleotides read TGTGCCAGCAAAAGGCGAACCGGGGAGCTGTTTTTT. It is translated as CASKRRTGELFF.

The sample holds many counts of this clonotype. The chain is built from TRBV5-5 and TRBJ2-5; D uncertain. Germline lookup yields CDR1 SGHKS and CDR2 YYEKEE (reference sequence). The V gene lost 0 bases and the J gene lost 0 bases, with 6 bases spanning the gap. The CDR3 length is 14 residues. CDR3: CASSLGLDQETQYF. As DNA, the CDR3 is TGTGCCAGCAGCTTGGGGCTAGACCAAGAGACCCAGTACTTC.

In its sample, this clonotype was seen many times. This chain joins TRBV7-2 and TRBJ2-3; TRBD1 is a possible D gene (5 bases). Germline CDR1 SGHTA, CDR2 FQGNSA. The CDR3 runs 14 residues. V lost 1 base and J 8 bases, leaving 13 bases between the germline ends. This chain's CDR3 is CASSLGGNQGTQYF. The CDR3 DNA follows: TGTGCCAGCAGCTTAGGGGGTAATCAGGGTACGCAGTATTTT.

This sequence joins TRBV7-2 and TRBJ2-2; D unresolved. Trimming cost V 3 bases and J 4 bases, with 12 bases left between them. This CDR3 has 15 amino acids. Germline values: CDR1 SGHTA, CDR2 FQGNSA. The CDR3 spells CASSFLGRLTGELFF. For the CDR3, the DNA is TGTGCCAGCAGCTTCCTTGGCAGGCTCACCGGGGAGCTGTTTTTT.

This clonotype was detected only once. One junction end disagrees with the germline gene, perhaps due to a read error. The chain is built from TRBV5-6 and TRBJ2-7, with 7 bases lining up with TRBD1. Germline V gene data show CDR1 as SGHDT and CDR2 as YYEEEE. The CDR3 loop spans 15 amino acids. CDR3 sequence: CANSLGQIYPYEQYF. The CDR3 bases are TGTGCCAACAGCTTGGGACAGATCTACCCATACGAGCAGTACTTC.